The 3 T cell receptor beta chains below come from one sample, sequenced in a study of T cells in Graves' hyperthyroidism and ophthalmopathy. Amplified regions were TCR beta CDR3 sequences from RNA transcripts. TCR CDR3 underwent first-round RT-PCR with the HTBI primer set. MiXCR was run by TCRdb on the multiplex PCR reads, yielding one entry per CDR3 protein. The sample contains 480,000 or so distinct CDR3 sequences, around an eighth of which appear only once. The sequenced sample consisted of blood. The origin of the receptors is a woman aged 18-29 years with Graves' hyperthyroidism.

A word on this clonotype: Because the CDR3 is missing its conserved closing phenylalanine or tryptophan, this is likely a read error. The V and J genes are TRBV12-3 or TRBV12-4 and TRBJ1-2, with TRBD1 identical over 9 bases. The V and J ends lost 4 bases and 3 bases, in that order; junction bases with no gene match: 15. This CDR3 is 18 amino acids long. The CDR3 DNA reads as TGTGCCAGCAGTTCATACCGGGGACAGGGCTCCGTAGACTATGGCTACACCGTC. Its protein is CASSSYRGQGSVDYGYTV.

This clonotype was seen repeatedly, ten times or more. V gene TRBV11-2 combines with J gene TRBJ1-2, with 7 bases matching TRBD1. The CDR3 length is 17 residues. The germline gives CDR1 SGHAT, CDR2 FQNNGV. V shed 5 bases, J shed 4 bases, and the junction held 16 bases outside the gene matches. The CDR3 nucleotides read TGTGCCAGCAGCACCCAGACAGGGTCCGCCGCCGCCTATGGCTACACCTTC. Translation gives CASSTQTGSAAAYGYTF.

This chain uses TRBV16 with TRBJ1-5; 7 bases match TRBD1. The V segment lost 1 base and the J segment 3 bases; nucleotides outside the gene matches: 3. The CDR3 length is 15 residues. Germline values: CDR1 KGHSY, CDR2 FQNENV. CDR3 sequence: CASSQWDRNNQPQHF. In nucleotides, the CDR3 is TGTGCCAGCAGCCAATGGGACAGAAACAATCAGCCCCAGCATTTT.